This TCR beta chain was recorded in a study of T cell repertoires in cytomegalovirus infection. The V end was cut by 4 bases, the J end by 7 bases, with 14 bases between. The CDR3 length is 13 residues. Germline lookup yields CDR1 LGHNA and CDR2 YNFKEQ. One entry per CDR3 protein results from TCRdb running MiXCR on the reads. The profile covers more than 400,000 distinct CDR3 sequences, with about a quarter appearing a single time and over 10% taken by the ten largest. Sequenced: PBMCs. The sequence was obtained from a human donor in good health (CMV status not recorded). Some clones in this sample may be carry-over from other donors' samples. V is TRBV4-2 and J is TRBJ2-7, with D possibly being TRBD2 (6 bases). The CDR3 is CASSPRLAEEQYF. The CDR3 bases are TGTGCCAGCAGCCCACGGTTAGCGGAGGAGCAGTACTTC.